This entry describes one T cell receptor beta chain. Its antigen is currently not known. Base qualities are not provided; no much larger clone lies one nucleotide away. This sample was taken from a study of blood T cell repertoires in COVID-19 (dated by TCRdb to 2018 to 2020). About the study as a whole: The collaborator samples originated in the United States, Italy and Spain and spanned the acute and convalescent phases of COVID-19. The material from the prospective study consisted of cDNA or gDNA derived from T cells, B-cell-depleted T cells, or PBMCs. Subjects who had been exposed to COVID-19, were actively infected with it, or had recovered from it provided the deeply sampled blood TCRbeta repertoires that made up the dataset. The repertoires were made available in a free public database intended to serve as a resource for research on the immune response to SARS-CoV-2. Samples were obtained from the ongoing ImmuneRACE study (first 160 participants) and from 1,200 or so subjects provided by 6 global collaborators. Nearly every sample came with metadata listing a de-identified subject ID, COVID-19 status, age in years and sex. Where HLA class I and class II types were available, the types were taken from metadata supplied by the sample provider, not from assay-based typing.

TCRbeta CDR3 regions were amplified from genomic DNA by means of the immunoSEQ Assay, a bias-controlled multiplex PCR. Concerning the study's data processing: The number of nucleated cells in each sample was estimated by amplification of reference gene primers within the assay. To quantify the absolute abundance of each unique TCRbeta CDR3 rearrangement, sequence reads were collapsed and filtered. For each sample, productive Simpson clonality was calculated by taking the square root of Simpson's diversity index across productive rearrangements. TCRdb mirrors the immuneACCESS table, restricted to in-frame sequences. Some clones are absent from its copies; in checked studies, under half trace to an unresolved V gene, and the reason for the others is unknown. V and J calls and clone size are those listed in that table; D and trimming were worked out from the DNA. In all, the sample holds about 250,000 clones, and around nine tenths of those were seen once. The ten largest make up about 1.7% of the sample.

For this chain, trimming is 3 bases at the V end and 4 bases at the J end, and the number of junction bases without a gene match is 1. Including cysteine and phenylalanine, the CDR3 has 16 amino acids. The sequence is cut down to CDR3 DNA, 48 bases in frame from base 1. From the germline V gene, CDR1 is SGHVS and CDR2 is FQNEAQ. A second Seattle source provided samples from volunteer blood donors who had recovered from COVID-19. Collaborating institutions collected whole blood in K2EDTA tubes following their own protocols. For TCRbeta analysis, collaborators shipped samples in one of three forms: frozen whole blood, isolated PBMCs, or DNA extracted from either of those sample types. General study outcomes and caveats: The quantity of clinical and demographic metadata differed by source and by participant and was supplied without curation.

This TCR was recovered from a woman aged 60-70 years who had recovered from COVID-19. Sequencing was done on a sample of peripheral blood. The chain is assembled from TRBV7-8 and TRBJ2-1; the junction holds 15 bases that match TRBD2. The CDR3 region has the sequence CASSFGTSGGYNEQFF. The DNA is as follows: TGTGCCAGCAGCTTTGGGACTAGCGGGGGGTACAATGAGCAGTTCTTC. Where the CDR3 stops, the reference TRBV7-8 and TRBJ2-1 genes take over; the full variable domain is GAGVSQSPRYKVAKRGQDVALRCDPISGHVSLFWYQQALGQGPEFLTYFQNEAQLDKSGLPSDRFFAERPEGSVSTLKIQRTQQEDSAVYLCASSFGTSGGYNEQFFGPGTRLTVL.